A single T cell receptor (beta chain) is shown here with its context. Per the authors' pipeline: For nucleated cells, counts were estimated from reference gene primer amplification. Using immunoSEQ multiplex PCR, the repertoire was profiled, and TCRdb retains in-frame clones only, with some absent. D and trimming come from the DNA, and the V and J calls and clone size come from that table. The sample carries fewer than 250,000 clones, over 75% recorded once. The entry originates in a study of blood T cell repertoires in COVID-19. Study in general: COVID-19 samples from acute and convalescent phases originated in the United States, Italy and Spain. Sources were T cells, B-cell-depleted T cells, or PBMCs; the material itself was cDNA or gDNA.

Sequenced sample: peripheral blood. This clonotype originated in a man aged 50 to 59 with acute or convalescent COVID-19.

CDR3: CSGQDTYEQYF. The DNA of the CDR3 is TGCAGCGGACAGGACACCTACGAGCAGTACTTC. The genes are TRBV29-1 and TRBJ2-7; TRBD1 might be the D (6 bases). CDR1 and CDR2 (germline): SQVTM, ANQGSEA. V was cut by 7 bases and J by 2 bases, with 9 bases left in between. The CDR3 length is 11 residues.